This TCR beta chain was recovered during a study of T cell responses to AZD1222 COVID-19 vaccine. TCRdb's copy holds only in-frame clones and misses some; the assay was immunoSEQ multiplex PCR. The repertoire holds about 110,000 clones, with around 96% as singletons. This CDR3 region has 14 residues. The V end was cut by 1 base, the J end by 0 bases, with 7 bases between. Germline CDR1 SGHDT, CDR2 YYEEEE. The material sequenced was peripheral blood, taken on day 0 of AZD1222 vaccination. The TCR originated in an adult in good health. The rearrangement uses TRBV5-6 and TRBJ1-1, with a weak D call TRBD1 (5 bases). The chain's CDR3 is CASSLLQVNTEAFF. The CDR3 nucleotides read TGTGCCAGCAGCTTGTTACAGGTGAACACTGAAGCTTTCTTT.